This TCR beta chain was obtained from a study of blood T cell repertoires in COVID-19. TCRdb's table, derived via immunoSEQ multiplex PCR, lists solely in-frame clones and lacks some. The data show approximately 140,000 clones, approximately 86% seen once. CDR3 size: 16 residues. V trimming: 4 bases; J trimming: 4 bases; junction bases outside the gene matches: 7. Germline V gene data show CDR1 as MNHNS and CDR2 as SASEGT. The genes are TRBV6-1 and TRBJ2-5; 12 nucleotides match TRBD1. The source is a man between 65 and 79 years old with acute or convalescent COVID-19. Sequenced input: peripheral blood. The CDR3 reads CASSARDRGLGETQYF. The CDR3 bases are TGTGCCAGCAGTGCCCGGGACAGGGGGCTAGGAGAGACCCAGTACTTC.